The following is a T cell receptor beta chain sequence with its context. Primers: 60 V beta forward and 13 J beta reverse. Sequenced by immunoSEQ multiplex PCR; TCRdb stores in-frame clones only, minus some. This sample carries more than 45,000 clones, 70% to 85% of them seen once, and the ten largest clones take 15% to 18%. Stated time point: after dendritic cell vaccination, including at tumor progression/relapse. All glioblastoma patients lacked an isocitrate dehydrogenase mutation. The trim removed 0 bases at V and 5 bases at J, leaving 6 bases unmatched. Germline loops: CDR1 WNHNN, CDR2 SYGVQD (reference sequence). The CDR3 is 15 residues long. The sample comes from a study of glioma-infiltrating T cells after dendritic cell vaccination.

Sequenced material: blood, taken after dendritic cell vaccination. The TCR was taken from a human donor with glioblastoma. This chain uses TRBV10-1 with TRBJ1-1, with TRBD1 matching over 7 bases. CDR3: CASSESVTGSTEAFF. The DNA for the CDR3 is TGCGCCAGCAGTGAGTCGGTGACAGGGAGTACTGAAGCTTTCTTT.